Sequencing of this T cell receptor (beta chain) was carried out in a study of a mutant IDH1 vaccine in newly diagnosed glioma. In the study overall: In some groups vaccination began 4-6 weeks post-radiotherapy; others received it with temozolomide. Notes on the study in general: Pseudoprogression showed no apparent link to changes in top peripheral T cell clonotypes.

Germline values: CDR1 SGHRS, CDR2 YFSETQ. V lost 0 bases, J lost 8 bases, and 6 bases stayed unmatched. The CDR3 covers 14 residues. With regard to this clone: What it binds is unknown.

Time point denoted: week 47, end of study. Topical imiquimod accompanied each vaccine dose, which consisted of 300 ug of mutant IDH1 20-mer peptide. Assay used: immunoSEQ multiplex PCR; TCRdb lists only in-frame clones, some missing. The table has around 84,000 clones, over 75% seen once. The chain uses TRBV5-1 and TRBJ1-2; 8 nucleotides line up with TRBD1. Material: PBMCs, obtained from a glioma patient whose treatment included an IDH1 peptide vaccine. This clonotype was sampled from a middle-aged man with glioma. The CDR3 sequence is CASSLAGTGGGYTF. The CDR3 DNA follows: TGCGCCAGCAGCTTGGCCGGGACAGGTGGAGGCTACACCTTC.